This T cell receptor beta chain was sequenced in a study of cytomegalovirus exposure and HLA in healthy donors. The V gene end was trimmed by 4 bases and the J gene end by 0 bases; junction bases not matched to a gene: 4. The CDR3 covers 15 residues. The germline V gene has CDR1 MNHNS and CDR2 SASEGT. The PCR made use of 60 Vbeta and 13 Jbeta primers. Sequencing was performed with immunoSEQ multiplex PCR; in TCRdb, only in-frame clones are kept and a portion is missing. Its table lists tens of thousands of clones. This clone shows up as medium-sized (0.01 to 0.1%) by frequency. This sequence joins TRBV6-1 and TRBJ2-7, with TRBD1 matching 9 bases. Sequences were obtained from PBMCs. The receptor comes from a female donor in good health and CMV-seronegative. This CDR3 reads CASSVGQGSSYEQYF. The CDR3 DNA reads TGTGCCAGCAGTGTGGGACAGGGAAGCTCCTACGAGCAGTACTTC.